This T cell receptor beta chain stems from a study of blood T cell repertoires in COVID-19. Study at large: The samples span acute and convalescent COVID-19 from the United States, Italy and Spain. In each case, the material was cDNA or gDNA derived from T cells, B-cell-depleted T cells, or PBMCs.

CDR1 is SNHLY, CDR2 FYNNEI, per germline. The CDR3 extends over 16 amino acids. The trim removed 6 bases at V and 6 bases at J, leaving 11 bases unmatched. In the study's own analysis: How many nucleated cells were present was estimated from reference gene primer amplification. Sequencing used immunoSEQ multiplex PCR; TCRdb keeps in-frame clones, though not all of them. Clone size and the V and J calls come from that table; the DNA yielded D and trimming. The sample holds almost 300,000 clones; around 86% are singletons and the top ten take 1% to 1.5%. Material for sequencing was peripheral blood. The chain carries TRBV2 and TRBJ2-2; 9 bases agree with TRBD1. This clonotype was sampled from a man between 65 and 85 years old with acute or convalescent COVID-19. The CDR3 is CASRAGTGKISGELFF. The DNA for the CDR3 is TGTGCCAGCAGAGCCGGGACAGGGAAAATTTCCGGGGAGCTGTTTTTT.